Given below is one TCR beta chain in context. Which antigen it targets is not known. Base qualities are not at hand, and no much larger clone is one base apart. The cohort comprised under 700 healthy bone marrow donors. All cohort members were sampled while nominally healthy, although unrecorded immune exposures were likely present. The donor tested CMV seropositive, placing the donor among the 250 to 350 seropositive members of the cohort. A peripheral blood sample was collected from each donor, and TCR beta sequencing was performed on peripheral blood mononuclear cells. The Qiagen DNeasy Blood Extraction Kit was used to extract genomic DNA from the blood cell samples. Library prep was done by the immunoSEQ multiplex PCR assay. For the multiplex PCR, a mixture combining 60 forward primers for TCR Vbeta segments and 13 reverse primers for TCR Jbeta segments was used. The CDR3 region of rearranged TCR beta genes was amplified from genomic DNA by a multiplex PCR assay. On the Illumina HiSeq System, the amplified TCR beta libraries were sequenced as 87-base-pair reads. In the source study's methods: A later analysis tallied tens of millions of unique TCR beta chains across the 700 or so repertoires, and approximately 12 million of those chains were shared by two or more donors. A nearest-neighbor algorithm error-corrected the raw reads and collapsed the reads into unique sequences, merging closely related sequences to remove PCR and sequencing errors. Alignment of CDR3 sequences to IMGT reference sequences was used to assign V, D and J gene segments. For a sequence to be retained, a match of at least six nucleotides was required to both a V gene segment and a J gene segment. A rearrangement counted as productive if the CDR3 had no stop codons and remained in frame with V and J, and every other rearrangement counted as non-productive. CDR3 was defined by IMGT convention, running from the second conserved V-encoded cysteine to the conserved J-encoded phenylalanine. Sequences without an unambiguous match to a single V gene segment were excluded from the earlier analysis of 500 to 700 of the donors. In an earlier analysis of 587 of the donors, V segments were called functional above 56.7% productive rearrangements and were called segregating when the between-donor standard deviation exceeded 5%. A statistical classification framework was built for diagnosing cytomegalovirus status from the catalog of TCR beta chain sequences. In a later analysis, V and J genes were assigned by comparing TCR nucleotide sequences against IMGT/GENE-DB human TR gene sequences. Using the TCRdist pipeline, a later analysis assigned CDR3 sequences along with most-parsimonious VDJ recombination scenarios. In a later analysis, each TCR beta chain was defined by its CDR3 amino acid sequence together with its V-gene family, and reads lacking a unique V-gene family were excluded. As a way to deal with suspected cross-contamination and a sequencing artifact, a later analysis dropped approximately 590 nucleotide sequences that were highly shared and had low generation probability. In a later analysis, a clonal expansion index was calculated for each public chain from normalized within-repertoire ranks of inferred template counts. In a later analysis, generation probabilities were computed using a VDJ recombination model fitted to out-of-frame rearrangements, and the results were checked against IGoR. Hypergeometric tests were used in a later analysis to score TCR-TCR, TCR-HLA and TCR-CMV co-occurrence, with a repertoire-size bias correction applied to the TCR pairs. A later analysis estimated false discovery rates by permuting HLA or CMV assignments 20 times. A later analysis grouped co-occurring TCRs with DBSCAN, adding TCRdist sequence similarity when clustering within HLA-allele-positive subsets. Repertoires with fewer than 30,000 or more than 120,000 public chains, plus five repertoires with anomalous nucleotide sharing, were excluded from co-occurrence clustering. The table comes from immuneACCESS by way of TCRdb, which keeps in-frame sequences with V and J called. Part of the clones is missing from these tables; in studies checked, under half for an unresolved V gene and the rest for unknown reasons. The V and J calls and clone size are taken from that table; D and trimming were inferred from the DNA. This sample has approximately 150,000 clones in its table, and roughly 80% of those were observed once. The ten most abundant clones make up approximately 4% of the sample.

The CDR3 runs 15 residues from the cysteine to the phenylalanine. The sequence is cut down to CDR3 DNA, 45 bases in frame from base 1. Sequences SNHLY (CDR1) and FYNNEI (CDR2) are obtained from the germline V gene. V loses 8 bases of germline sequence and J loses 5 bases, and the interval between the two ends is 21 bases. This sample was taken from a study of cytomegalovirus exposure and HLA in healthy donors listed by TCRdb under 2017. Background on the whole study: An earlier analysis of approximately 550 of the donors reported 250 to 300 Gb of sequence data and some 100 million unique TCR beta sequences from around 200 million T cells. Both class I and class II loci were covered by HLA typing, at four-digit resolution. Every discovery cohort repertoire had been produced on one sequencing platform. High-throughput TCR immunosequencing, statistical association of individual TCRs with disease status, and machine learning were combined to predict cytomegalovirus infection status. Genome-wide SNP genotypes for about 55% of the roughly 670 donors were used in a later genetic analysis, which treated that subset as a discovery cohort. Among 300 to 500 genotyped donors of the cohort, an average of around 250,000 unique TCR beta nucleotide sequences was sequenced per donor, of which about 18% were non-productive. A handful of DR-DQ haplotypes were treated as single units for association and clustering because of strong linkage in the cohort. The later analysis used no new phenotypic data to find candidate immune exposures, relying instead on TCR beta sequences and their occurrence across donors. Among the approximately 430 genotyped donors, around 79% belonged to the genetic ancestry cluster associated with self-reported Caucasian donors. An early release covering roughly 640 HLA-typed donors comprised 250 to 350 gigabases of sequencing data and roughly 85 million unique TCR sequences. An earlier analysis of fewer than 750 of the donors used high-throughput TCR beta sequencing to judge whether each TCR beta V gene segment behaved as functional or pseudogenic. A later analysis re-analyzed previously published TCR beta repertoires from roughly 600 donors and added high-resolution HLA genotyping to study TCR occurrence patterns. The study used immunosequencing to profile the T cell repertoires of hundreds of subjects and linked those repertoires to cytomegalovirus serostatus. Alongside the repertoire data, information on donor age, sex, ethnicity and CMV serostatus was compiled. The number of typed donors differed by locus: about 629-630 for A, B, C, DRB1 and DQB1; 522 for DQA1; some 590 for DPA1; and around 490 for DPB1. Along with the approximately 700-subject first cohort, a separate validation cohort of roughly 110 different subjects was used. The aim of the study was to test whether cataloging public T cell receptors could identify signatures of past pathogen exposure.

What the research found in general, with its limitations: Assigning TCR associations to individual alleles was difficult when HLA alleles, especially DR and DQ, strongly co-occurred. In this cohort, only TCR beta chains were sequenced, and detectable features were limited by the absence of alpha or paired-chain data. Several of the top co-occurrence clusters appeared to be linked to parvovirus B19, influenza, CMV and Epstein-Barr virus, according to a later analysis. Linkage disequilibrium might explain the correlated functional status among segregating V segments, but an unknown experimental factor could not be excluded. Presence/absence analyses assumed roughly uniform sequencing depth across donors, an assumption that may not hold. A later analysis associated 15,000 to 20,000 TCR beta sequences with specific HLA alleles at a false discovery rate of 0.05. In an earlier analysis of roughly 500 of the donors, most TCR beta V segments appeared in productive rearrangements about 90% or about 30% of the time, broadly matching IMGT annotations. According to the authors, the approach could potentially be generalized to other disease states and immunological phenotypes. Because the 87-base-pair reads could not distinguish some IMGT-functional V segments, including TRBV6-2 and TRBV6-3, those segments were excluded. In both the original and validation cohorts, the classifier was reported to diagnose cytomegalovirus status with high specificity and sensitivity. A further reported finding was that TCR beta sequences accurately predicted the HLA-A and HLA-B alleles for most subjects in the first cohort. In a later analysis, most CMV-associated TCR beta chains were found to appear HLA-restricted, with HLA associations seemingly driven largely by CMV exposure. The only immune exposure information available for the cohort was CMV serostatus. While some public TCRs were present in many individuals, most TCR sequences turned up only very rarely across donors. A total of about 150 TCR beta chains were listed by the study as associated with cytomegalovirus. A few of the identified cytomegalovirus-associated TCR beta chains were confirmed in vitro to be specific for cytomegalovirus antigens. In a later analysis, TCR association rates were found to vary across HLA loci, with the most associated TCRs seen for DRB1 alleles and the fewest for HLA-C alleles. About 15 rarely observed V segments, including chromosome 9 orphons, were excluded from the earlier analysis of about 610 of the donors because counts were too low. Compared with the 666-donor mean, donors in an Asian-associated ancestry cluster had fewer N-insertions in productive TCRs, according to a later genetic analysis. The sequencing pipeline was judged likely to have produced a cluster of highly shared sequence variants as a technical artifact. An association between a missense DCLRE1C variant and V-gene and J-gene trimming of TCR beta chains was found in a later genetic analysis and replicated in an independent cohort. Compared with equally common non-associated chains, HLA-associated TCR beta chains in a later analysis were more clonally expanded and had lower generation probabilities. Because some donors lacked HLA typing at each locus, the association tests relied only on the typed subset.

Sequencing used PBMCs. The TCR comes from a woman in her forties in good health and CMV-seropositive. The chain employs TRBV2 and TRBJ2-5; TRBD1 is a weak D gene call, 5 bases matching. The nucleotide sequence reads as follows: TGTGCCAGCCCAGACTTGACAGATTTTGGGGAGACCCAGTACTTC. It specifies CASPDLTDFGETQYF. Reference TRBV2 and TRBJ2-5 genes cover what lies past the CDR3, so the full variable domain is EPEVTQTPSHQVTQMGQEVILRCVPISNHLYFYWYRQILGQKVEFLVSFYNNEISEKSEIFDDQFSVERPDGSNFTLKIRSTKLEDSAMYFCASPDLTDFGETQYFGPGTRLLVL.